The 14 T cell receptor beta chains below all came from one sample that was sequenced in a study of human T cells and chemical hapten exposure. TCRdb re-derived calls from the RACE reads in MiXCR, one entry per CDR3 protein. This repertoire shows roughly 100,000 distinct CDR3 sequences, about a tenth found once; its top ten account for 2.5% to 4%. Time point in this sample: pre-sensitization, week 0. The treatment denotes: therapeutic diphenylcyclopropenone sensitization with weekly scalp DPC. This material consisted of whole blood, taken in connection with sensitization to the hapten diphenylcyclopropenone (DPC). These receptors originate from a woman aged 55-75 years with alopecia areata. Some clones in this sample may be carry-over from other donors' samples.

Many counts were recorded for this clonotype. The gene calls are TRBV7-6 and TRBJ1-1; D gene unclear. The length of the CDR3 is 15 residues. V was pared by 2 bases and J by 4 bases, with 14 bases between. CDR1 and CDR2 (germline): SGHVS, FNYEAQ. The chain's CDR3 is CASSLNRKGITEAFF. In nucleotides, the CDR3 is TGTGCCAGCAGCTTAAATCGTAAAGGAATCACTGAAGCTTTCTTT. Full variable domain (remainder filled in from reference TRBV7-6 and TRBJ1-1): GAGVSQSPRYKVTKRGQDVALRCDPISGHVSLYWYRQALGQGPEFLTYFNYEAQQDKSGLPNDRFSAERPEGSISTLTIQRTEQRDSAMYRCASSLNRKGITEAFFGQGTRLTVV.

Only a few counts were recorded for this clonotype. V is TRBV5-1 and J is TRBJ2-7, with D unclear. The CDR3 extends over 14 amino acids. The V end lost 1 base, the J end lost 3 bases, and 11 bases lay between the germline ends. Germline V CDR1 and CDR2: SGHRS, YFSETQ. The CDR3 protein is CASSLSENFYEQYF. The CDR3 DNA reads TGCGCCAGCAGCTTGTCAGAGAACTTCTACGAGCAGTACTTC.

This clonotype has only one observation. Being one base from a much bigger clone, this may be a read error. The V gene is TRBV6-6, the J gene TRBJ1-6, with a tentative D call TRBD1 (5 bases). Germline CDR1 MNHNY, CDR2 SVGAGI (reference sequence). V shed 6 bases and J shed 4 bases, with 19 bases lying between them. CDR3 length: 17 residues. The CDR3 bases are TGTGCCAGCAGAAAAGGGGCAGGGTGCGAATATAATTCACCCCTCCACTTT. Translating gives CASRKGAGCEYNSPLHF.

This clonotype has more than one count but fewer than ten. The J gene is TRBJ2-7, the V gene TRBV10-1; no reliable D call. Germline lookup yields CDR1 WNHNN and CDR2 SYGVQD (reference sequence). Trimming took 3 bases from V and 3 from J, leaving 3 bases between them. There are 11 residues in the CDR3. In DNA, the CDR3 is TGCGCCAGCAGTGACGGCTACGAGCAGTACTTC. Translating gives CASSDGYEQYF.

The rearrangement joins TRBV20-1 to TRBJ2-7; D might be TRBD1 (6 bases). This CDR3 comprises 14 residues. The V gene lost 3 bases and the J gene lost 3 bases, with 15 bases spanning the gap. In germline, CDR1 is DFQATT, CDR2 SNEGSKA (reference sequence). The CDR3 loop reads CSASPRQVGYEQYF. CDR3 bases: TGCAGTGCTAGTCCGAGACAGGTGGGCTACGAGCAGTACTTC.

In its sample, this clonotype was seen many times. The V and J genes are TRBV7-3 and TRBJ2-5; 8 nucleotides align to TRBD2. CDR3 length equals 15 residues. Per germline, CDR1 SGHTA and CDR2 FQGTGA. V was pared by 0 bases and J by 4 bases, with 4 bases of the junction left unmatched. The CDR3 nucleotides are TGTGCCAGCAGCTTAACGGGTAGCGGGGCAGAGACCCAGTACTTC. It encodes CASSLTGSGAETQYF.

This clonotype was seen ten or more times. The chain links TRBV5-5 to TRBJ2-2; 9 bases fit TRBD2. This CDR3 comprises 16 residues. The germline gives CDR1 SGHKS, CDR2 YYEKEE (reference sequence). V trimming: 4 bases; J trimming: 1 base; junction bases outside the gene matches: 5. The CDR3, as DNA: TGTGCCAGCAGCCCGGGGACTAGCTTGAACACCGGGGAGCTGTTTTTT. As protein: CASSPGTSLNTGELFF.

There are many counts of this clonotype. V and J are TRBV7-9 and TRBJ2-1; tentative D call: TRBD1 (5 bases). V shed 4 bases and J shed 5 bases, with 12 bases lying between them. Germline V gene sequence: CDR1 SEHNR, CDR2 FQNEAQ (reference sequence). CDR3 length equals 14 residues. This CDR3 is CASSSWWGNNEQFF. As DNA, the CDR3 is TGTGCCAGCAGCTCGTGGTGGGGCAACAATGAGCAGTTCTTC.

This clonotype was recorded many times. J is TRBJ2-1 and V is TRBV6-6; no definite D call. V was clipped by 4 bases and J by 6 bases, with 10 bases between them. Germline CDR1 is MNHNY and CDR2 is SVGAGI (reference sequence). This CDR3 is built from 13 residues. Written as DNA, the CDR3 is TGTGCCAGCAGTTCCTACCCGCGCAATGAGCAGTTCTTC. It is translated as CASSSYPRNEQFF.

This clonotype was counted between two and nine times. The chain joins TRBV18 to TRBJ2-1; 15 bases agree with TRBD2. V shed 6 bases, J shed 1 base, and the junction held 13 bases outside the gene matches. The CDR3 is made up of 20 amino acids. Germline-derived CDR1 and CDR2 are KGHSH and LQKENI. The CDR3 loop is CASSAWTSGGAARSYNEQFF. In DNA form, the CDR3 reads TGTGCCAGCTCCGCTTGGACTAGCGGGGGGGCAGCCCGATCCTACAATGAGCAGTTCTTC.

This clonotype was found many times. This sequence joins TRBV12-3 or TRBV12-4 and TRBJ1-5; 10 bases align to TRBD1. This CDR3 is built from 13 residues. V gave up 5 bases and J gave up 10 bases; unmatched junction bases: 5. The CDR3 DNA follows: TGTGCCAGCAGTCTTGGACAGGGGGGACCCCAGCATTTT. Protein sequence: CASSLGQGGPQHF.

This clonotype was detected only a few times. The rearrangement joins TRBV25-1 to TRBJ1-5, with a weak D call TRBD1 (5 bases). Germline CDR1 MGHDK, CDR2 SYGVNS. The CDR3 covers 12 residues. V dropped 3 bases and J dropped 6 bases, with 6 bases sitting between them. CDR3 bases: TGTGCCAGCAGTGAGCAGGGTCAGCCCCAGCATTTT. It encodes CASSEQGQPQHF.

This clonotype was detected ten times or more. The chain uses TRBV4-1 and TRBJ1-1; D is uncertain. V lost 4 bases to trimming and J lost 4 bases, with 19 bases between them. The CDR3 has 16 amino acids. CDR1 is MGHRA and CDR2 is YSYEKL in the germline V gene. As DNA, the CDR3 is TGCGCCAGCAGCCCCCGGGCCTGGCAGTCGGGCACTGAAGCTTTCTTT. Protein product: CASSPRAWQSGTEAFF.

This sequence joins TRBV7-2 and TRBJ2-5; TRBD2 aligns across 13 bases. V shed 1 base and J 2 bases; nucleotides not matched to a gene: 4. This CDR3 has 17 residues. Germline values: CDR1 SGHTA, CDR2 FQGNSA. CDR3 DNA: TGTGCCAGCAGCTTAGGGGGACTAGCGGGGATTCAAGAGACCCAGTACTTC. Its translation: CASSLGGLAGIQETQYF.